These T cell receptor beta chains were read from a single sample in a study of shared clonotypes between healthy human individuals. Profiled with immunoSEQ multiplex PCR; TCRdb holds only in-frame clones, not every one. The sample holds approximately 2.3 million clones; 85% to 95% are singletons and the top ten take 0.39%. The sequenced material came from naive CD4+ T cells from PBMCs. The receptors shown here come from a man between 18 and 29 years old in good health. Some clones in this sample may be carry-over from other donors' samples. Both conserved end residues are part of each CDR3. D genes are given only for firm matches. The size field is filled for only some rows; it gives once, few, many or a size class.

>.|TRBJ1-2|TRBV7-3|once|12
TGTGCCAGCAGCTTAGATAACAATGGCTACACCTTC
CASSLDNNGYTF
>TRBD2|TRBJ2-3|TRBV9|.|17
TGTGCCAGCAGCGTAGCGATCGGGAGGACGTACACAGATACGCAGTATTTT
CASSVAIGRTYTDTQYF
>TRBD1|TRBJ1-5|TRBV28|.|14
TGTGCCAGCAGTAAACGACAGGGCTCTCAGCCCCAGCATTTT
CASSKRQGSQPQHF
>TRBD1|TRBJ2-1|TRBV28|.|16
TGTGCCAGCAGTTTTTCCGGGACAGGATTATACAATGAGCAGTTCTTC
CASSFSGTGLYNEQFF
>TRBD1|TRBJ2-2|TRBV6-6|.|14
TGTGCCACCGCCCGGGACAGGGGCAGTTTAGAGCTGTTTTTT
CATARDRGSLELFF
>TRBD2|TRBJ2-3|TRBV28|once|14
TGTGCCAGCAGTTCCGGGGGGGGGATTGATACGCAGTATTTT
CASSSGGGIDTQYF
>.|TRBJ2-3|TRBV6-1|.|15
TGTGCCAGCAGTGAAGTTGGCGTGGTTACAGATACGCAGTATTTT
CASSEVGVVTDTQYF
>.|TRBJ1-1|TRBV9|.|16
TGTGCCAGCAGCGTAGAGGTGGGACCCAAGAACACTGAAGCTTTCTTT
CASSVEVGPKNTEAFF
>TRBD2|TRBJ2-7|TRBV4-3|.|17
TGCGCCAGCAGCCAAGGGTTCTCAGCGGGAAGCTCCTACGAGCAGTACTTC
CASSQGFSAGSSYEQYF
>.|TRBJ2-5|TRBV6-1|.|11
TGTGCCAGCGGTACAGGAGAGACCCAGTACTTC
CASGTGETQYF
>.|TRBJ2-5|TRBV28|.|12
TGTGCCAGCAGTCTGACTGCCCAGACCCAGTACTTC
CASSLTAQTQYF
>.|TRBJ2-7|TRBV5-1|few|14
TGCGCCAGCAGCTTGGACGCAGGGCCCTACGAGCAGTACTTC
CASSLDAGPYEQYF
>TRBD2|TRBJ2-2|TRBV7-3|.|15
TGTGCCAGCAGCACGAGACCGGGACTAGGCGGGGAGCTGTTTTTT
CASSTRPGLGGELFF
>.|TRBJ1-3|TRBV5-4|.|15
TGTGCCAGCAGCTTGGATAGGGTATGGGGAAACACCATATATTTT
CASSLDRVWGNTIYF
>TRBD1|TRBJ1-2|TRBV19|.|15
TGTGCCAGTCTCGGACAGGGCCAAGATAACTATGGCTACACCTTC
CASLGQGQDNYGYTF
>TRBD1|TRBJ1-1|TRBV7-9|.|17
TGTGCCAGCAGCTTAGAGGGGGACAGGGTGCAGAACACTGAAGCTTTCTTT
CASSLEGDRVQNTEAFF
>TRBD1|TRBJ1-4|TRBV5-1|.|14
TGCGCCAGCAGCACCGGGACAGGCCCCGAGCGACTGTTTTTT
CASSTGTGPERLFF
>.|TRBJ2-5|TRBV7-2|.|14
TGTGCCAGCAGCTTAGTGGCGGTGTGGGAGACCCAGTACTTC
CASSLVAVWETQYF
>.|TRBJ2-2|TRBV6-5|.|15
TGTGCCAGCAGTTGGACGGGGGGCAACACCGGGGAGCTGTTTTTT
CASSWTGGNTGELFF
>.|TRBJ1-1|TRBV2|.|12
TGTGCCAGCAGTGGGGATAGGGCTGAAGCTTTCTTT
CASSGDRAEAFF
>.|TRBJ2-1|TRBV5-1|.|13
TGCGCCAGCAGCCCCGGGACAACCAATGAGCAGTTCTTC
CASSPGTTNEQFF
>.|TRBJ2-5|TRBV6-1|.|14
TGTGCCAGCCCCCAAATGGGGGGTTCAGAGACCCAGTACTTC
CASPQMGGSETQYF
>.|TRBJ2-7|TRBV11-3|.|13
TGTGCCAGCAGCCAGAGCACAGGCTACGAGCAGTACTTC
CASSQSTGYEQYF
>TRBD1|TRBJ1-5|TRBV6-1|.|18
TGTGCCAGCAGTGAAGCGCCCCCACAGGGGGTGAGCAATCAGCCCCAGCATTTT
CASSEAPPQGVSNQPQHF
>TRBD1|TRBJ2-7|TRBV6-1|.|13
TGTGCCAGCAGGGGACAGGGGTTCTACGAGCAGTACTTC
CASRGQGFYEQYF
>TRBD2|TRBJ2-3|TRBV5-1|.|16
TGCGCCAGCAGCTTAGGGGGACTAGCGGGATCAGATACGCAGTATTTT
CASSLGGLAGSDTQYF
>.|TRBJ2-5|TRBV5-1|.|16
TGCGCCAGCAGCTGGGACGGTGGAGTCAGTCGGGAGACCCAGTACTTC
CASSWDGGVSRETQYF
>TRBD1|TRBJ1-4|TRBV30|.|15
TGTGCCCGAGGGACAGGGGGGGCAACTAATGAAAAACTGTTTTTT
CARGTGGATNEKLFF
>TRBD2|TRBJ2-1|TRBV15|.|16
TGTGCCACCAGCCCCTTTAGCGGGGGATCCTACAATGAGCAGTTCTTC
CATSPFSGGSYNEQFF
>.|TRBJ1-3|TRBV9|.|15
TGTGCCAGCAGCGAATCTCGACCCTCTGGAAACACCATATATTTT
CASSESRPSGNTIYF
>.|TRBJ1-4|TRBV18|.|15
TGTGCCAGCTCACCACCAGGGGTGGCTAATGAAAAACTGTTTTTT
CASSPPGVANEKLFF
>.|TRBJ2-7|TRBV5-5|.|14
TGTGCCAGCAGCTTGCCCCAGGGTCTCAACGAGCAGTACTTC
CASSLPQGLNEQYF
>TRBD2|TRBJ2-7|TRBV28|.|15
TGTGCCAGCAGGATTAGCGGGAGGGGTTCCTACGAGCAGTACTTC
CASRISGRGSYEQYF
>.|TRBJ2-7|TRBV6-8|once|13
TGTGCCAGCTCCGGGAGTCGGGGCTACGAGCAGTACTTC
CASSGSRGYEQYF
>.|TRBJ2-1|TRBV20-1|once|10
TGCAGTGCTCCCCTCAATGAGCAGTTCTTC
CSAPLNEQFF
>.|TRBJ2-2|TRBV28|.|13
TGTGCCAGCAATTACAGGGTCCCCGGGGAGCTGTTTTTT
CASNYRVPGELFF
>.|TRBJ2-1|TRBV5-4|once|16
TGTGCCAGCAGCTTGGACTCTGGTAGATCCTACAATGAGCAGTTCTTC
CASSLDSGRSYNEQFF